This passage covers 28 T cell receptor beta chains from one sample sequenced in a study of long-term antiretroviral therapy in people with HIV. Sequencing used immunoSEQ v3.0 at survey level. Data came from immunoSEQ multiplex PCR; TCRdb stores just in-frame clones and leaves some out. The data show 11,000 to 15,000 clones, 84% seen once. Here the sequenced sample was unsorted PBMCs, taken 0.4 years after starting antiretroviral therapy. The receptor set was obtained from a man aged 25 to 40 with HIV.

This chain connects TRBV5-6 to TRBJ2-7; 7 nucleotides agree with TRBD1. The CDR3 length is 15 residues. After removal of 4 bases from V and 0 bases from J, the junction contained 7 bases not matched to a gene. Germline lookup yields CDR1 SGHDT and CDR2 YYEEEE. As DNA, the CDR3 is TGTGCCAGCAGCCTTGCCGGGACAGACTCCTACGAGCAGTACTTC. It is translated as CASSLAGTDSYEQYF.

V is TRBV5-8 and J is TRBJ2-5, with unresolved D. From germline, CDR1 is SGHTS and CDR2 YDEGEE. CDR3 length: 14 amino acids. V gave up 2 bases and J gave up 5 bases, with 13 bases separating them. The CDR3 loop is CASSFRNSWETQYF. The CDR3 nucleotides are TGTGCCAGCAGCTTCCGGAATAGTTGGGAGACCCAGTACTTC.

The CDR3 nucleotides read TGTGCCAGCAGTTCCCCCAGAGTTAACTATGGCTACACCTTC. Its translation: CASSSPRVNYGYTF. The V call is TRBV6-5, the J call TRBJ1-2; D remains unclear. The CDR3 is 14 amino acids. Germline V gene data show CDR1 as MNHEY and CDR2 as SVGAGI. Trimming took 4 bases from V and 1 from J, leaving 10 bases between them.

The chain links TRBV19 to TRBJ2-1; 8 bases map to TRBD2. The CDR3 consists of 15 residues. Per germline, CDR1 LNHDA and CDR2 SQIVND (reference sequence). V lost 3 bases and J lost 8; bases outside the gene matches: 9. The CDR3 here is CASSMGTRGLDEQFF. The CDR3 DNA sequence: TGTGCCAGTAGTATGGGGACTAGGGGTCTCGATGAGCAGTTCTTC.

The chain joins TRBV18 to TRBJ1-1, with 8 bases identical to TRBD1. CDR1 KGHSH and CDR2 LQKENI come from the germline V gene. This CDR3 contains 15 residues. J gave up 1 base and V 3 bases, and 4 bases lay outside the gene matches. CDR3 bases: TGTGCCAGCTCACCCGGACAGGGACCGAACACTGAAGCTTTCTTT. Encoded protein: CASSPGQGPNTEAFF.

The chain uses TRBV2 and TRBJ2-5; D not resolved. Germline V lookup: CDR1 SNHLY, CDR2 FYNNEI. V lost 0 bases and J 6 bases, leaving 17 bases between the germline ends. The CDR3 is 16 amino acids. CDR3 in amino acids: CASSEAETLPGKTQYF. The CDR3 DNA sequence: TGTGCCAGCAGTGAAGCGGAAACCCTCCCTGGGAAGACCCAGTACTTC.

This sequence joins TRBV6-5 and TRBJ2-7; the match to TRBD1 covers 8 bases. Germline values: CDR1 MNHEY, CDR2 SVGAGI. This CDR3 has 15 residues. Unmatched junction bases numbered 6, after V lost 0 bases and J lost 5 bases. The CDR3 sequence is CASSYSWTGSNEQYF. CDR3 in DNA: TGTGCCAGCAGTTACTCTTGGACAGGGTCCAACGAGCAGTACTTC.

The V and J genes are TRBV15 and TRBJ1-1, with a weak D call TRBD1 (6 bases). The CDR3 runs 17 residues. V lost 4 bases, J lost 1 base, and 19 bases lay in between. Germline CDR1 reads LNHNV; CDR2 reads YYDKDF (reference sequence). CDR3 sequence reads: CATSKPEGVGRNTEAFF. Here the CDR3 DNA reads TGTGCCACCAGCAAACCTGAGGGGGTGGGCCGGAACACTGAAGCTTTCTTT. The full variable domain, in which reference TRBV15 and TRBJ1-1 provide the parts outside the CDR3, is DAMVIQNPRYQVTQFGKPVTLSCSQTLNHNVMYWYQQKSSQAPKLLFHYYDKDFNNEADTPDNFQSRRPNTSFCFLDIRSPGLGDTAMYLCATSKPEGVGRNTEAFFGQGTRLTVV.

The CDR3 here is CASSLGHGNQPQHF. Written as DNA, the CDR3 is TGTGCCAGTAGCTTGGGCCATGGCAATCAGCCCCAGCATTTT. This chain joins TRBV19 and TRBJ1-5; no clear D gene. Germline-derived CDR1 and CDR2 are LNHDA and SQIVND (reference sequence). The CDR3 is 14 residues long. V shed 6 bases and J shed 2 bases, with 11 bases lying between them.

This clone was seen a handful of times. V and J are TRBV4-3 and TRBJ2-7; D call uncertain. From germline, CDR1 is LGHNA and CDR2 YSLEER. V was pared by 0 bases and J by 4 bases, with 10 bases between. This CDR3 spans 14 amino acids. In DNA form, the CDR3 reads TGCGCCAGCAGCCAAGAATCAACAGCTTACGAGCAGTACTTC. Translation gives CASSQESTAYEQYF.

The chain carries TRBV7-6 and TRBJ2-1; TRBD1 aligns across 7 bases. The germline gives CDR1 SGHVS, CDR2 FNYEAQ. V lost 6 bases to trimming and J lost 0 bases; unmatched junction nucleotides: 5. The CDR3 spans 15 residues. CDR3 sequence reads: CASSSTGDSYNEQFF. The CDR3 region has the DNA TGTGCCAGCAGTTCCACAGGGGACTCCTACAATGAGCAGTTCTTC.

V gene TRBV27 combines with J gene TRBJ1-2, with D maybe TRBD1 (5 bases). There are 13 residues in the CDR3. Trimming cost V 6 bases and J 2 bases, with 10 bases left between them. CDR1 is MNHEY and CDR2 is SMNVEV in the germline V gene (reference sequence). The CDR3 region is CASSRGGNYGYTF. DNA of the CDR3: TGTGCCAGCAGCCGGGGGGGGAACTATGGCTACACCTTC.

This chain joins TRBV4-1 and TRBJ2-3; D is unclear. The CDR3 runs to 14 residues. Germline loops: CDR1 MGHRA, CDR2 YSYEKL. V was cut by 2 bases and J by 5 bases, with 11 bases left in between. The CDR3 DNA is TGCGCCAGCAGCCAATTTTCCCCTGGAGATACGCAGTATTTT. Amino acid sequence: CASSQFSPGDTQYF.

This chain uses TRBV25-1 with TRBJ2-1; 9 nucleotides match TRBD1. This CDR3 spans 14 amino acids. CDR1 is MGHDK, CDR2 SYGVNS, per germline. The trim removed 10 bases at V and 2 bases at J, leaving 6 bases unmatched. The CDR3 loop is CATVGQGAYNEQFF. The CDR3 DNA sequence: TGTGCCACCGTGGGACAGGGAGCCTACAATGAGCAGTTCTTC.

This clone was detected only a few times. The chain joins TRBV6-6 to TRBJ1-5; the D is unclear. V shed 2 bases and J shed 5 bases, with 4 bases lying between them. Germline CDR1 MNHNY, CDR2 SVGAGI (reference sequence). There are 12 residues in the CDR3. DNA for the CDR3: TGTGCCAGCAGTTACCTGGATCAGCCCCAGCATTTT. Protein sequence: CASSYLDQPQHF.

This clone showed up just once. V is TRBV4-2 and J is TRBJ2-2; no clear D gene. Germline CDR1 and CDR2: LGHNA and YNFKEQ. The CDR3 runs to 15 residues. V shed 0 bases and J shed 7 bases, with 12 bases lying between them. The CDR3 DNA sequence: TGTGCCAGCAGCCAAGATTCGGGTTCGAGCGGGGAGCTGTTTTTT. Translated, it gives CASSQDSGSSGELFF.

The V call is TRBV15, the J call TRBJ2-1; 8 bases are a match to TRBD1. Germline values: CDR1 LNHNV, CDR2 YYDKDF (reference sequence). The CDR3 is 15 residues long. V lost 4 bases and J lost 4; bases outside the gene matches: 6. The CDR3 sequence: CATSKGTGPYNEQFF. The CDR3 DNA sequence: TGTGCCACCAGCAAGGGGACAGGACCTTACAATGAGCAGTTCTTC.

The chain employs TRBV5-1 and TRBJ1-2; possibly TRBD1 for D (6 bases). Trimming took off 6 bases at V and 0 bases at J, with 15 bases between the two ends. This CDR3 is built from 15 residues. Germline V gene lookup returns CDR1 SGHRS and CDR2 YFSETQ. The CDR3 DNA is TGCGCCAGCACGGGGGGCCCGGTAGCTAACTATGGCTACACCTTC. Residues: CASTGGPVANYGYTF.

Concerning this clone itself: Other DNA variants within this sample encode the same CDR3. The CDR3 sequence: CASSVQYNEQFF. DNA for the CDR3: TGTGCCAGCAGTGTACAGTACAATGAGCAGTTCTTC. V is TRBV6-1 and J is TRBJ2-1; D not certain. With 4 bases removed from V and 4 bases from J, the gap between germline ends came to 5 bases. There are 12 residues in the CDR3. Germline loops: CDR1 MNHNS, CDR2 SASEGT.

This clone is a singleton in its sample. This rearrangement joins TRBV5-5 to TRBJ1-1; 9 nucleotides line up with TRBD1. With 0 bases clipped from V and 5 bases from J, the junction kept 8 bases outside the gene matches. CDR1 and CDR2 from the germline V gene are SGHKS and YYEKEE (reference sequence). The CDR3 runs 16 residues. CDR3: CASSLGTRQGGTEAFF. The CDR3 DNA sequence: TGTGCCAGCAGCTTGGGTACGAGACAGGGGGGAACTGAAGCTTTCTTT. The variable domain in full, completed from reference TRBV5-5 and TRBJ1-1, reads DAGVTQSPTHLIKTRGQQVTLRCSPISGHKSVSWYQQVLGQGPQFIFQYYEKEERGRGNFPDRFSARQFPNYSSELNVNALLLGDSALYLCASSLGTRQGGTEAFFGQGTRLTVV.

The chain couples TRBV19 to TRBJ1-3; D gene uncertain. There are 12 residues in the CDR3. The germline V gene encodes CDR1 LNHDA and CDR2 SQIVND (reference sequence). V was clipped by 6 bases and J by 6 bases, with 9 bases between them. CDR3 amino acids: CASSSIENTIYF. The CDR3 bases are TGTGCCAGTAGCTCAATCGAAAACACCATATATTTT.

The chain joins TRBV5-1 to TRBJ2-3; D may match TRBD1 or TRBD2 (5 bases each). Trimming removed 4 bases from V and 0 bases from J, with 12 bases in between. Germline V gene lookup returns CDR1 SGHRS and CDR2 YFSETQ. This CDR3 contains 15 residues. The CDR3 loop is CASSPSRDSTDTQYF. CDR3 sequence (DNA): TGCGCCAGCAGCCCCAGCCGGGACAGCACAGATACGCAGTATTTT. Looking up the rest from reference TRBV5-1 and TRBJ2-3 gives the full variable domain: KAGVTQTPRYLIKTRGQQVTLSCSPISGHRSVSWYQQTPGQGLQFLFEYFSETQRNKGNFPGRFSGRQFSNSRSEMNVSTLELGDSALYLCASSPSRDSTDTQYFGPGTRLTVL.

This clone was detected only once. The chain has TRBV6-5 and TRBJ1-3, with D possibly matching TRBD1 (5 bases). The CDR3 sequence is 14 residues long. Trimming pared 7 bases from V and 2 bases from J, leaving 12 bases between. Germline V lookup: CDR1 MNHEY, CDR2 SVGAGI. CDR3 coding DNA: TGTGCCAGCATGTCAGGGATCACTGGAAACACCATATATTTT. Translating gives CASMSGITGNTIYF.

The chain couples TRBV7-8 to TRBJ1-1, with TRBD1 matching over 10 bases. CDR1 SGHVS and CDR2 FQNEAQ come from the germline V gene. This CDR3 has 13 amino acids. After removal of 0 bases from V and 12 bases from J, the junction contained 4 bases not matched to a gene. CDR3 protein: CASSLAGTGETFF. As DNA, the CDR3 is TGTGCCAGCAGCTTAGCCGGGACAGGGGAAACTTTCTTT.

The gene calls are TRBV19 and TRBJ2-7; D perhaps matches TRBD2 (5 bases). Germline assignment: CDR1 LNHDA and CDR2 SQIVND (reference sequence). V was pared by 7 bases and J by 2 bases, with 15 bases between. The CDR3 extends over 14 amino acids. CDR3 bases: TGTGCCAGTACCCCCGCCGGGGAGCCCTACGAGCAGTACTTC. Protein: CASTPAGEPYEQYF.

J is TRBJ1-1 and V is TRBV18; D might be TRBD1 (5 bases). Germline V gives CDR1 KGHSH, CDR2 LQKENI. V lost 3 bases, J lost 4 bases, and 12 bases lay in between. This CDR3 contains 14 residues. CDR3 coding DNA: TGTGCCAGCTCACCTCAGGGCGGGGGCACTGAAGCTTTCTTT. Translation: CASSPQGGGTEAFF. The full variable domain, its missing parts supplied by reference TRBV18 and TRBJ1-1, is NAGVMQNPRHLVRRRGQEARLRCSPMKGHSHVYWYRQLPEEGLKFMVYLQKENIIDESGMPKERFSAEFPKEGPSILRIQQVVRGDSAAYFCASSPQGGGTEAFFGQGTRLTVV.

The V and J genes are TRBV7-2 and TRBJ2-1; D assignment may be TRBD1 or TRBD2 (5 bases each). V shed 5 bases and J shed 5 bases, with 10 bases lying between them. CDR3 length: 13 residues. The germline V gene encodes CDR1 SGHTA and CDR2 FQGNSA. CDR3 loop: CASSPGTHNEQFF. The DNA of the CDR3 is TGTGCCAGCAGCCCCGGGACGCACAATGAGCAGTTCTTC. The whole variable domain, filled in from reference TRBV7-2 and TRBJ2-1, reads GAGVSQSPSNKVTEKGKDVELRCDPISGHTALYWYRQSLGQGLEFLIYFQGNSAPDKSGLPSDRFSAERTGGSVSTLTIQRTQQEDSAVYLCASSPGTHNEQFFGPGTRLTVL.

V and J are TRBV7-6 and TRBJ1-1; the D is unclear. V lost 5 bases, J lost 0 bases, and 10 bases lay in between. The germline V gene has CDR1 SGHVS and CDR2 FNYEAQ. This CDR3 comprises 14 residues. The CDR3 region is CASSPTGLNTEAFF. CDR3 nucleotide sequence: TGTGCCAGCAGCCCGACGGGCCTGAACACTGAAGCTTTCTTT.